This T cell receptor beta chain appears in the sequencing data of a study of T cells in Graves' hyperthyroidism and ophthalmopathy. The study's findings and limits: Blood also held most thyroid clonotypes expanded beyond 0.001. A 13 V-J signature model discriminated ophthalmopathy versus stable hyperthyroidism.

In the case of this clonotype: The antigen is undetermined.

From around 11 ml of fresh peripheral blood, PBMCs were isolated. CDR3 length: 17 amino acids. Unmatched junction bases numbered 12, after V lost 4 bases and J lost 2 bases. CDR1 SGHAT and CDR2 FQNNGV come from the germline V gene. The TCR beta CDR3 regions underwent amplification using RNA transcripts as the source. HTBI primers were the set used in a first-round RT-PCR of the TCR CDR3. Using its own MiXCR run on the multiplex PCR reads, TCRdb lists one record per CDR3 protein. The sample shows around 450,000 distinct CDR3 sequences, approximately 14% of them seen only once. This chain connects TRBV11-2 to TRBJ2-3, with 7 bases identical to TRBD1. The TCR was taken from a woman aged 18-29 years with Graves' hyperthyroidism. The sequencing input was blood. CDR3 sequence reads: CASSSPRTGQHTDTQYF. CDR3 in DNA: TGTGCCAGCAGCTCCCCCCGGACAGGCCAACACACAGATACGCAGTATTTT.